The clone carrying this T cell receptor beta chain has only a few counts. These data are taken from a study of naive and memory T cell subsets. Trimming left V 7 bases short and J 4 bases short, with 8 bases between. The CDR3 runs 13 residues. As to treatment: skin biopsy from PPD injection site in Mantoux-positive individual. TCR cDNA received a 3' ligated oligonucleotide that carried a UMI. Skin biopsies came from PPD injection sites in Mantoux-positive individuals. Input was roughly 1 to 1000 ng of DNase-treated total RNA without cell sorting. Ligated cDNA underwent four rounds of PCR with nested alpha and beta constant region primers and SP2. Blood and skin TCR RNA was reverse transcribed with alpha and beta constant primers. TCRdb re-derived calls from the UMI-ligation and nested PCR reads in MiXCR, one entry per CDR3 protein. The profile shows around 37,000 distinct CDR3 sequences, 11% of them singletons.

This sequence was found in an adult in good health. V is TRBV12-3 or TRBV12-4 and J is TRBJ2-6; D is possibly TRBD2 (5 bases). The material was skin, obtained from a tuberculin skin test site. The CDR3 DNA follows: TGTGCCAGCACCCGAGGGGGGGCCAACGTCCTGACTTTC. Its protein is CASTRGGANVLTF.